The 22 T cell receptor beta chains presented below share a single source sample, sequenced in a study of blood T cell repertoires in COVID-19. Profiled with immunoSEQ multiplex PCR; TCRdb holds only in-frame clones, not every one. The sample holds a few hundred thousand clones; about 88% are singletons and the top ten take 1.2%. Input material: PBMCs or T cells enriched from blood (not recorded which). Source of these receptors: a woman in her late teens or twenties who had recovered from COVID-19.

On this clone: This sample includes further DNA sequences coding for the same CDR3. The chain joins TRBV27 to TRBJ2-7; tentative D call: TRBD2 (5 bases). The CDR3 covers 13 residues. V was cut by 0 bases and J by 3 bases, with 6 bases left in between. CDR1 and CDR2 (germline): MNHEY, SMNVEV (reference sequence). The CDR3 protein is CASSLSRGYEQYF. DNA for the CDR3: TGTGCCAGCAGTTTATCTCGGGGCTACGAGCAGTACTTC.

The chain couples TRBV27 to TRBJ1-4, with a weak D call TRBD1 (5 bases). V lost 2 bases to trimming and J lost 4 bases, with 14 bases between them. The germline gives CDR1 MNHEY, CDR2 SMNVEV (reference sequence). The CDR3 is made up of 16 amino acids. CDR3 loop: CASSLTGGWGNEKLFF. CDR3 DNA sequence: TGTGCCAGCAGTTTAACCGGGGGTTGGGGTAATGAAAAACTGTTTTTT.

V is TRBV5-1 and J is TRBJ2-3; 10 bases are a match to TRBD2. CDR1 is SGHRS, CDR2 YFSETQ, per germline. The CDR3 runs 16 residues. The V gene end was trimmed by 0 bases and the J gene end by 6 bases; junction bases not matched to a gene: 7. CDR3 coding DNA: TGCGCCAGCAGCTTGGTCGGCAGCGGGGGGGAGGATACGCAGTATTTT. Its protein is CASSLVGSGGEDTQYF.

CDR3 sequence (DNA): TGTGCCATCAGCGACACCGGCGGAGGGTACTACGAGCAGTACTTC. This gives the protein CAISDTGGGYYEQYF. V usage is TRBV10-3 and J usage is TRBJ2-7, with D possibly matching TRBD2 (6 bases). The CDR3 sequence is 15 residues long. CDR1 and CDR2 (germline): ENHRY, SYGVKD. V was pared by 6 bases and J by 3 bases, with 18 bases between.

This clone occurred once. CDR3 loop: CASSLQVDTGELFF. CDR3 coding DNA: TGTGCCAGCAGCCTCCAGGTTGACACCGGGGAGCTGTTTTTT. The chain combines TRBV11-2 with TRBJ2-2; no reliable D call. The V end lost 5 bases, the J end lost 3 bases, and 10 bases lay between the germline ends. The CDR3 length is 14 residues. Germline loops: CDR1 SGHAT, CDR2 FQNNGV.

The chain links TRBV2 to TRBJ1-2; TRBD1 matches at 10 bases. The CDR3 loop spans 14 amino acids. V lost 5 bases, J lost 5 bases, and 5 bases stayed unmatched. Germline V gives CDR1 SNHLY, CDR2 FYNNEI. CDR3 in amino acids: CASSYGTGDYGYTF. The CDR3, as DNA: TGTGCCAGCAGTTACGGGACAGGGGATTATGGCTACACCTTC.

The J gene is TRBJ2-1, the V gene TRBV5-1; 8 nucleotides match TRBD2. Germline loops: CDR1 SGHRS, CDR2 YFSETQ. V dropped 0 bases and J dropped 0; count of bases not matched to a gene: 2. The length of the CDR3 is 16 residues. As DNA, the CDR3 is TGCGCCAGCAGCTTGGCGGGGACTAGCTCCTACAATGAGCAGTTCTTC. Protein: CASSLAGTSSYNEQFF.

The DNA for the CDR3 is TGTGCCAGCAGTTTATCCAGAACCGGGGAGCTGTTTTTT. Translation gives CASSLSRTGELFF. The chain uses TRBV12-3 or TRBV12-4 and TRBJ2-2, with D unclear. Trimming took 2 bases from V and 5 from J, leaving 6 bases between them. The CDR3 covers 13 residues.

This rearrangement joins TRBV2 to TRBJ2-1, with TRBD1 matching 8 bases. The J segment lost 4 bases and the V segment lost 4 bases, leaving 3 bases of the junction unmatched. Germline CDR1 SNHLY, CDR2 FYNNEI. CDR3 size: 14 residues. In DNA form, the CDR3 reads TGTGCCAGCAGTGGACAGGGGCTGTACAATGAGCAGTTCTTC. Translated: CASSGQGLYNEQFF.

The chain recombines TRBV7-3 with TRBJ1-2, with a tentative D call TRBD1 (6 bases). CDR1 is SGHTA and CDR2 is FQGTGA in the germline V gene. This CDR3 is 16 amino acids long. V was shortened by 5 bases and J by 8 bases, with 24 bases between the two germline ends. CDR3: CASSKEGGPLHGGYTF. CDR3 sequence (DNA): TGTGCCAGCAGCAAAGAGGGGGGGCCCCTCCACGGGGGCTACACCTTC. Full variable domain (missing parts from reference TRBV7-3 and TRBJ1-2): GAGVSQTPSNKVTEKGKYVELRCDPISGHTALYWYRQSLGQGPEFLIYFQGTGAADDSGLPNDRFFAVRPEGSVSTLKIQRTERGDSAVYLCASSKEGGPLHGGYTFGSGTRLTVV.

The V and J genes are TRBV11-1 and TRBJ2-3; 7 bases map to TRBD2. Germline V gene sequence: CDR1 SGHAT, CDR2 FQDESV (reference sequence). Germline trimming cut 1 base from V and 2 bases from J; bases unmatched to any gene: 3. CDR3 length: 15 amino acids. CDR3 region: CASSLERGYTDTQYF. CDR3 sequence (DNA): TGTGCCAGCAGCTTAGAGCGGGGCTACACAGATACGCAGTATTTT.

This chain links TRBV7-3 with TRBJ1-2; tentatively, D is TRBD1 (5 bases). V lost 5 bases and J 3 bases, leaving 19 bases between the germline ends. The CDR3 length is 16 residues. Germline-derived CDR1 and CDR2 are SGHTA and FQGTGA. In DNA form, the CDR3 reads TGTGCCAGCAGCCCCTTTAATTCGGCGGGGGACTATGGCTACACCTTC. It codes for CASSPFNSAGDYGYTF.

The V call is TRBV27, the J call TRBJ1-2; D possibly corresponds to TRBD1 (6 bases). Germline V gives CDR1 MNHEY, CDR2 SMNVEV (reference sequence). The CDR3 contains 17 residues. Deletions cut 1 base from V and 5 bases from J, with 20 bases between. CDR3 protein: CASSLFGQGSLSYGYTF. As DNA, the CDR3 is TGTGCCAGCAGTTTATTTGGGCAGGGGTCACTATCGTATGGCTACACCTTC.

This chain joins TRBV29-1 and TRBJ2-2; D is possibly TRBD1 (6 bases). Germline lookup yields CDR1 SQVTM and CDR2 ANQGSEA. V was trimmed by 5 bases and J by 1 base, leaving 11 bases between them. The CDR3 spans 14 residues. The DNA for the CDR3 is TGCAGCGTTCCCGGGACAAGGAACACCGGGGAGCTGTTTTTT. Amino acid sequence: CSVPGTRNTGELFF.

The rearrangement uses TRBV27 and TRBJ1-2; 8 bases agree with TRBD1. This CDR3 has 16 amino acids. J gave up 2 bases and V 5 bases, and 10 bases lay outside the gene matches. Looked up from germline, CDR1 is MNHEY and CDR2 is SMNVEV (reference sequence). The CDR3 region has the DNA TGTGCCAGCAGTCCCTACCGACAGGGGAGAAACTATGGCTACACCTTC. Translation: CASSPYRQGRNYGYTF.

The V call is TRBV5-1, the J call TRBJ2-3; TRBD2 might be the D (7 bases). Trimming cost V 0 bases and J 4 bases, with 15 bases left between them. The CDR3 covers 16 residues. Germline lookup yields CDR1 SGHRS and CDR2 YFSETQ. The CDR3 sequence: CASSLGSSRGPDTQYF. The CDR3 nucleotides read TGCGCCAGCAGCTTGGGTTCCTCGCGGGGGCCAGATACGCAGTATTTT.

V and J are TRBV7-9 and TRBJ1-3, with D unclear. This CDR3 contains 15 residues. The germline V gene encodes CDR1 SEHNR and CDR2 FQNEAQ (reference sequence). The V end lost 2 bases, the J end lost 0 bases, and 8 bases lay between the germline ends. The CDR3 sequence is CASSLISHSGNTIYF. The CDR3 DNA follows: TGTGCCAGCAGCTTAATCAGTCACTCTGGAAACACCATATATTTT.

The chain recombines TRBV7-3 with TRBJ2-1; a possible D gene is TRBD2 (6 bases). The CDR3 consists of 12 residues. From germline, CDR1 is SGHTA and CDR2 FQGTGA. With 2 bases removed from V and 8 bases from J, the gap between germline ends came to 7 bases. The CDR3 loop reads CASSLSGDEQFF. The CDR3 DNA reads TGTGCCAGCAGCTTATCGGGGGATGAGCAGTTCTTC.

This clone occurred once. The CDR3 spells CASRGSSYGYTF. The CDR3 nucleotides are TGTGCCTCCCGGGGTTCGTCCTATGGCTACACCTTC. The genes are TRBV30 and TRBJ1-2, with no clear D. This CDR3 is 12 amino acids long. The V gene's germline CDR1 is GTSNPN and CDR2 SVGIG (reference sequence). The V end was cut by 7 bases, the J end by 4 bases, with 13 bases between.

J is TRBJ1-1 and V is TRBV9; D is uncertain. CDR1 SGDLS and CDR2 YYNGEE come from the germline V gene. The CDR3 totals 15 residues. Between the trimmed V and J ends, which lost 3 bases and 2 bases, there was a span of 14 bases. The chain's CDR3 is CASSDVTLLNTEAFF. In nucleotides, the CDR3 is TGTGCCAGCAGCGACGTGACACTCCTCAACACTGAAGCTTTCTTT.

This rearrangement joins TRBV9 to TRBJ1-2; a possible D gene is TRBD1 (5 bases). The germline gives CDR1 SGDLS, CDR2 YYNGEE. This CDR3 is built from 14 residues. The germline V and J ends were trimmed by 0 bases and 8 bases, with 14 bases remaining between them. Here the CDR3 reads CASSVGGDSLGYTF. The CDR3, as DNA: TGTGCCAGCAGCGTAGGGGGGGACTCGCTGGGCTACACCTTC. Full variable domain (outside the CDR3, taken from reference TRBV9 and TRBJ1-2): DSGVTQTPKHLITATGQRVTLRCSPRSGDLSVYWYQQSLDQGLQFLIQYYNGEERAKGNILERFSAQQFPDLHSELNLSSLELGDSALYFCASSVGGDSLGYTFGSGTRLTVV.

The chain carries TRBV18 and TRBJ1-4; D is undetermined. CDR3 size: 12 residues. Germline lookup yields CDR1 KGHSH and CDR2 LQKENI. V lost 4 bases to trimming and J lost 4 bases, with 4 bases between them. CDR3 in amino acids: CASSQHNEKLFF. CDR3 in DNA: TGTGCCAGCTCACAGCATAATGAAAAACTGTTTTTT.